This T cell receptor (beta chain) was sequenced in a study of blood T cells in healthy people across ages. About the study: Template switching picked up about one barcoded beta molecule for each two T cells.

With respect to this clonotype: What it recognizes is unknown.

Overall study results and limits: Per million T cells, the diversity of TCR beta decreased roughly linearly as age advanced. Both higher diversity and more naive CD4+ cells marked long-lived donors when set against aged donors.

The J segment lost 8 bases and the V segment lost 0 bases, leaving 6 bases of the junction unmatched. Germline V CDR1 and CDR2: SGDLS, YYNGEE. The CDR3 contains 15 residues. Sample-barcoded 5' priming and a J-beta primer mix drove a second PCR of about 7 to 11 cycles. One entry per CDR3 protein, called by TCRdb with MiXCR from the 5' RACE reads. The data contain 700,000 or so distinct CDR3 sequences, roughly 41% of them singletons. Donors were healthy Caucasian individuals from Russia aged roughly 6 to 95. The chain is built from TRBV9 and TRBJ2-1, with TRBD2 identical over 9 bases. Sequencing was performed on blood. This TCR came from a man older than 75 in good health. The CDR3 nucleotides read TGTGCCAGCAGCGTAGGGGCTAGCGGGACCGATGAGCAGTTCTTC. It encodes CASSVGASGTDEQFF.